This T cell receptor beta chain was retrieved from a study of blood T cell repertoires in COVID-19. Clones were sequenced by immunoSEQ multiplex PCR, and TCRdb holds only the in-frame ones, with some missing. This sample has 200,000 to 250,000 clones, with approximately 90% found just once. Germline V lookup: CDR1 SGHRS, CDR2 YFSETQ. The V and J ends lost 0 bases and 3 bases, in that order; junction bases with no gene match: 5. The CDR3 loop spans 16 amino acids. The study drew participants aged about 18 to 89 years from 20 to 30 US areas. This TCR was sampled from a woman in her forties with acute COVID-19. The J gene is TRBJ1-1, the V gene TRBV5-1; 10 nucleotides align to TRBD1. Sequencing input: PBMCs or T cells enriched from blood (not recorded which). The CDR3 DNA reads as TGCGCCAGCAGCTTGGGGGGACAGGGGCTTGACACTGAAGCTTTCTTT. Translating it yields CASSLGGQGLDTEAFF.